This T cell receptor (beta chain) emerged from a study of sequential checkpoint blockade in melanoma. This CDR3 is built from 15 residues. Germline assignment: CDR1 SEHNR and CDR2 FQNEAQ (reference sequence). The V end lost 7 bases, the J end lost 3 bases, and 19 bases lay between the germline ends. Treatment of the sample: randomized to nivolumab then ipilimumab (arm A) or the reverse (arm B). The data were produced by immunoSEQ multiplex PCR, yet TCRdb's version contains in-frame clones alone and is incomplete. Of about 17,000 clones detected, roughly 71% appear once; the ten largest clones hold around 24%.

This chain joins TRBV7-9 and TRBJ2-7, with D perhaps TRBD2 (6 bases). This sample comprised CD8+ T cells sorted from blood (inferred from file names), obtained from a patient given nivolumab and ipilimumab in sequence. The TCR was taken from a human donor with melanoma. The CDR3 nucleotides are TGTGCCAGCACGGGGTTGCGAGGGAGGAACTACGAGCAGTACTTC. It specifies CASTGLRGRNYEQYF.